This is a list of T cell receptor beta chains from one sample in a study of molecular identifiers for immune sequencing clone quantification. One entry per CDR3 protein results from TCRdb running MiXCR on the PCR reads. The table lists 600,000 to 650,000 distinct CDR3 sequences, about 20% of them singletons. Sequencing was performed on naive CD8+ T cells from blood, with Jurkat cell RNA spiked in. These receptors were obtained from a human donor in good health. Some libraries in this study had Jurkat cell RNA spiked in. Each CDR3 is given with its conserved first and last residue. A D gene is named only where the DNA matches it firmly. The listing skips clone size in some rows; elsewhere it reads once, few, many or a size class.

v_gene	j_gene	abundance	d_gene	CDR3nt	CDR3aa
TRBV12-3/TRBV12-4	TRBJ2-2	many	-	TGTGCCAGCAGTCACCCACCGACCGGGGAGCTGTTTTTT	CASSHPPTGELFF
TRBV11-2	TRBJ2-7	once	TRBD1	TGTGCCAGCAGCCATCCGGAGACAGGGTCCTACGAGCAGTACTTC	CASSHPETGSYEQYF
TRBV27	TRBJ2-2	-	TRBD1	TGTGCCAGCCGACCCACAGGGGCTCCCGGGGAGCTGTTTTTT	CASRPTGAPGELFF
TRBV5-4	TRBJ2-3	many	-	TGTGCCAGCAGCTTGAACCTAGCGACAAGCACAGATACGCAGTATTTT	CASSLNLATSTDTQYF
TRBV4-1	TRBJ2-1	many	TRBD1	TGCGCCAGCAGCCAAAGTGGGACAGGGGCTTTGTTCTTC	CASSQSGTGALFF
TRBV27	TRBJ2-1	-	-	TGTGCCAGCACCTCCGGTGCTGAGCAGTTCTTC	CASTSGAEQFF
TRBV28	TRBJ2-1	few	-	TGTGCCAGCAGTATAGGAGCGAACAATGAGCAGTTCTTC	CASSIGANNEQFF
TRBV29-1	TRBJ1-2	many	-	TGCAGCGTTGAAATGTTCTGGGGGCGAAGCTATGGCTACACCTTC	CSVEMFWGRSYGYTF
TRBV6-2/TRBV6-3	TRBJ2-3	many	TRBD2	TGTGCCAGCAGCCAACAGAGACTAGCGGGAGAACACACAGATACGCAGTATTTT	CASSQQRLAGEHTDTQYF
TRBV20-1	TRBJ2-7	few	-	TGCAGTGCTAGAGATGGTGTAGCGGAGAGCTCCTACGAGCAGTACTTC	CSARDGVAESSYEQYF
TRBV11-2	TRBJ1-5	-	TRBD1	TGTGCCAGCAAGCAGGGGGCCCGAAGCAATCAGCCCCAGCATTTT	CASKQGARSNQPQHF
TRBV20-1	TRBJ2-7	few	TRBD2	TGCAGTGCTAGAGCGACTAGCGGGAGGATCCACGAGCAGTACTTC	CSARATSGRIHEQYF
TRBV5-6	TRBJ2-7	many	TRBD1	TGTGCCAGCAGCCCAAGAGGGACAGGCTACGAGCAGTACTTC	CASSPRGTGYEQYF
TRBV4-1	TRBJ1-2	many	-	TGCGCCAGCAGCCAAGATGTCTATGGCTACACCTTC	CASSQDVYGYTF
TRBV7-9	TRBJ2-7	many	TRBD2	TGTGCCAGCAGCTCGGCTAGCGGCTCCTACGAGCAGTACTTC	CASSSASGSYEQYF
TRBV6-2/TRBV6-3	TRBJ2-1	-	TRBD2	TGTGCCAGCAGTTACACCCAACGACTAGCGGGAGTAACCTCAAATGAGCAGTTCTTC	CASSYTQRLAGVTSNEQFF
TRBV27	TRBJ1-1	few	-	TGTGCCAGCAGTTCTGAAGGCACTGAAGCTTTCTTT	CASSSEGTEAFF
TRBV4-3	TRBJ2-1	many	-	TGCGCCAGCAGGGGGCCCGGGGACAATGAGCAGTTCTTC	CASRGPGDNEQFF
TRBV29-1	TRBJ2-7	many	-	TGCAGCGTTGCCGAGGACTACGAGCAGTACTTC	CSVAEDYEQYF
TRBV15	TRBJ2-7	-	TRBD2	TGTGCCACCAGCAGAGAGGGACTAGCTCCTGGTTACGAGCAGTACTTC	CATSREGLAPGYEQYF
TRBV3-1	TRBJ2-2	many	-	TGTGCCAGCAGCGCACTAGACCCGAACACCGGGGAGCTGTTTTTT	CASSALDPNTGELFF
TRBV6-2/TRBV6-3	TRBJ2-4	many	-	TGTGCCAGCAGCCCCCCTCTGTTGATTCCGCATGTAGCCAAAAACATTCAGTACTTC	CASSPPLLIPHVAKNIQYF
TRBV5-4	TRBJ1-2	-	-	TGTGCCAGCAGCTTGGAGGACACTGGAACGTTCTATGGCTACACCTTC	CASSLEDTGTFYGYTF
TRBV29-1	TRBJ2-5	many	-	TGCAGCGTTCCCAGGGGCGAGACCCAGTACTTC	CSVPRGETQYF
TRBV2	TRBJ2-7	many	TRBD2	TGTGCCAGCAGTGAAGCAGGGGGAGATAGCGGGGCCCGTGGTGAAGAGCAGTACTTC	CASSEAGGDSGARGEEQYF
TRBV13	TRBJ1-1	many	TRBD1	TGTGCCAGCAGCTCGGGACAGACTGAAGCTTTCTTT	CASSSGQTEAFF
TRBV12-3/TRBV12-4	TRBJ2-6	many	TRBD1	TGTGCGACAGGGGGCCCGTCGCCGTCTGGGGCCAACGTCCTGACTTTC	CATGGPSPSGANVLTF
TRBV6-1	TRBJ1-1	many	TRBD1	TGTGCCAGCAGGGGACAGGGAAGCACTGAAGCTTTCTTT	CASRGQGSTEAFF
TRBV13	TRBJ2-7	many	-	TGTGCCAGCAGCTTTTCCCTGGGGGGCTACGAGCAGTACTTC	CASSFSLGGYEQYF
TRBV24-1	TRBJ1-5	few	-	TGTGCCCCTACTCCCCCGGGTCGCAATCAGCCCCAGCATTTT	CAPTPPGRNQPQHF
TRBV27	TRBJ2-3	many	TRBD2	TGTGCCAGCAGATTAATAGTAGCGGGAGGGCCAGGTGATACGCAGTATTTT	CASRLIVAGGPGDTQYF
TRBV28	TRBJ1-5	few	-	TGTGCCAGCAGTTTCTCTCCGGGACGGCGATTCCCAAATCAGCCCCAGCATTTT	CASSFSPGRRFPNQPQHF
TRBV11-2	TRBJ2-3	few	TRBD2	TGTGCCAGCAGCTTACGAGCGGGAGGCCGGGGTACGCAGTATTTT	CASSLRAGGRGTQYF
TRBV7-9	TRBJ2-7	-	TRBD1	TGTGCCAGCAGCAGCCCGGGACAGGCCTCCTACGAGCAGTACTTC	CASSSPGQASYEQYF
TRBV19	TRBJ2-7	many	TRBD1	TGTGCCAGTAGTATCGGAGGGACAGGGGTCTACGAGCAGTACTTC	CASSIGGTGVYEQYF
TRBV4-3	TRBJ2-7	few	-	TGCGCCAGCAGCCAAGATTTAGCAGGGACCAGTTACGAGCAGTACTTC	CASSQDLAGTSYEQYF